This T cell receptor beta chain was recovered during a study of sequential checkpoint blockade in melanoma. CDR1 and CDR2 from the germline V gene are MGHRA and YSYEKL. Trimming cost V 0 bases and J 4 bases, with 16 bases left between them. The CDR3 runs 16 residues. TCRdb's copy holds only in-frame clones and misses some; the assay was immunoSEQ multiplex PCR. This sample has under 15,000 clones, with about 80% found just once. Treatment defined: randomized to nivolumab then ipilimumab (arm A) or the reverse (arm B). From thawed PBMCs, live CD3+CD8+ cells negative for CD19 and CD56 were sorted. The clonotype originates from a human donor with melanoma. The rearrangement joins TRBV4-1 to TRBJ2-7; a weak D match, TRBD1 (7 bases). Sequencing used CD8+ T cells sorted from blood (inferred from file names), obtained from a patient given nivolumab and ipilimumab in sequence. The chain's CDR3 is CASSQDLGRGAYEQYF. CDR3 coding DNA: TGCGCCAGCAGCCAAGATTTGGGCAGGGGGGCTTACGAGCAGTACTTC.